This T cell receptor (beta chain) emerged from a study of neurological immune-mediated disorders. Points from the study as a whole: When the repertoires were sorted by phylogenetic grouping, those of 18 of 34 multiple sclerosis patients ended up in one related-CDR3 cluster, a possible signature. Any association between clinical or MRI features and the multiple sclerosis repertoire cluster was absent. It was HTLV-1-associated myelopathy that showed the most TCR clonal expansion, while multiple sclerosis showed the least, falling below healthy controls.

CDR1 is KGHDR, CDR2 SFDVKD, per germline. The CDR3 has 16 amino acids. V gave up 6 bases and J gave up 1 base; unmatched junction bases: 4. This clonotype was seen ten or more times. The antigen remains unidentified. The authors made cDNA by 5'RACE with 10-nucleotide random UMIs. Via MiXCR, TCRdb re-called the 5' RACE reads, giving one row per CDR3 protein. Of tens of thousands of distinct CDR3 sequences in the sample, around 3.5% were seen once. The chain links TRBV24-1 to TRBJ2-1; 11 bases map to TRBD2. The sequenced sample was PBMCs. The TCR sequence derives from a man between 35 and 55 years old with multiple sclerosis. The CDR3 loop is CATSPSGGPSYNEQFF. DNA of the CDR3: TGTGCCACCAGTCCTAGCGGGGGGCCTTCCTACAATGAGCAGTTCTTC.